This TCR beta chain was captured by sequencing in a study of OX40 agonist ivuxolimab in advanced cancers. Some background on the complete study: Ivuxolimab was an agonistic, fully human IgG2 monoclonal antibody directed against OX40 (CD134), a costimulatory receptor. Intravenous ivuxolimab was administered to patients every 2 weeks at six dose levels: 0.01, 0.1, 0.3, 1.5, 3 and 10 mg/kg. Of the 50 or so patients in dose escalation, about 20 had hepatocellular carcinoma, roughly 15 had melanoma, 9 had renal cell carcinoma and 9 had head and neck cancer. A male proportion of around 83% and a mean age of roughly 55 years, ranging from 23 to 79, were recorded for the dose-escalation cohort. Patients were allowed to have had prior anti-PD-1, anti-PD-L1 or anti-CTLA-4 therapy, and approximately 40% of the dose-escalation patients had been treated with checkpoint inhibitors. Partial responses were achieved by three dose-escalation patients, of whom one had hepatocellular carcinoma and two had cutaneous melanoma. Peripheral TCRbeta sequencing was intended to test whether TCR sequence diversity was altered and clonal T-cell expansion was caused by ivuxolimab. The monotherapy dose-escalation portion (N of about 57 patients) of the phase I ivuxolimab trial is reported in the paper.

Results the study describes overall, beyond this receptor: Low levels of normalized T-cell clonal expansion were also shown by some nonresponding patients. In the 0.1-3.0 mg/kg groups, partial responders were among the patients with the lowest normalized peripheral clonal expansion, particularly in CD8+ T cells. The antigen specificity of the clonally expanded peripheral T cells was not determined. After ivuxolimab, expanded clones were on average more numerous among CD8+ T cells than among CD4+ T cells. Clonal expansion of both CD4+ and CD8+ blood T cells was observed from baseline to week 6 at doses 0.1 to 3.0 mg/kg.

From the cysteine up to the phenylalanine, the CDR3 has a length of 19 residues. Kept here is only the CDR3 DNA, which spans 57 bases and is read in frame from base 1. Reading the germline V gene gives CDR1 SGDLS and CDR2 YYNGEE. Ends trimmed: V by 3 bases, J by 0 bases; bases unmatched to a gene: 14. The trial excluded patients who had a history of autoimmune disease or were on systemic immunosuppression. Peripheral blood for TCR sequencing was drawn from every dose cohort at baseline, at cycle 4 day 1 and at cycle 7 day 1. Samples were obtained from an open-label, multicenter, first-in-human phase I dose-escalation trial of ivuxolimab. The trial enrolled adults with locally advanced or metastatic head and neck squamous cell, hepatocellular, melanoma or renal cell carcinoma. Before TCR sequencing, CD4+ T cells and CD8+ T cells were sorted from peripheral blood as separate populations. Concerning this clone: Its antigen is unknown. Base qualities are missing; no much larger clone stands one base away.

Genomic DNA was isolated from the sorted cells so that the TCRbeta CDR3 region could be sequenced. TCRbeta CDR3 regions were sequenced using the immunoSEQ Assay. The source is immuneACCESS, and TCRdb retained only in-frame sequences with V and J called. Part of the clones is not carried over; for the studies checked, unresolved V genes explain less than half of this, and the remainder is unexplained. The table for this sample lists more than 60,000 clones; about 80% of them were counted only once. The biggest ten clones account for about 4.5% of the sample. Sequenced material: CD4+ or CD8+ T cells sorted from blood, taken in a trial of the OX40 agonist ivuxolimab. The rearranged chain carries TRBV9 and TRBJ2-1, with 8 bases matching TRBD1. The sequence came from an adult with an advanced solid tumor such as melanoma, head and neck, liver or kidney cancer. The nucleotide sequence reads as follows: TGTGCCAGCAGCGCGCTGGGACAGGTAATCGGGGGCTCCTACAATGAGCAGTTCTTC. It specifies CASSALGQVIGGSYNEQFF. Beyond the CDR3, the reference TRBV9 and TRBJ2-1 genes provide the residues; the full variable domain reads: DSGVTQTPKHLITATGQRVTLRCSPRSGDLSVYWYQQSLDQGLQFLIQYYNGEERAKGNILERFSAQQFPDLHSELNLSSLELGDSALYFCASSALGQVIGGSYNEQFFGPGTRLTVL.